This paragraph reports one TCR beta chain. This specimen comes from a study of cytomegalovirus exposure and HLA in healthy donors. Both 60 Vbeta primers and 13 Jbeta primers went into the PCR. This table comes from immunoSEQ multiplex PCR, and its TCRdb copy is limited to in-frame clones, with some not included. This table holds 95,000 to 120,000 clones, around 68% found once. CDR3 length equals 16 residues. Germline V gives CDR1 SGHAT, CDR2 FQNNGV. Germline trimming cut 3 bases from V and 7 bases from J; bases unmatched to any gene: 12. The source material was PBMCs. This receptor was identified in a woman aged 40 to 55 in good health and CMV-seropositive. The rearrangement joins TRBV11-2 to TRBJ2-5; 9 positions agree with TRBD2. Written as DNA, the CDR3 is TGTGCCAGCAGCTTTGGGGGCGGCGGGGGGGCGGGGACCCAGTACTTC. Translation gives CASSFGGGGGAGTQYF.